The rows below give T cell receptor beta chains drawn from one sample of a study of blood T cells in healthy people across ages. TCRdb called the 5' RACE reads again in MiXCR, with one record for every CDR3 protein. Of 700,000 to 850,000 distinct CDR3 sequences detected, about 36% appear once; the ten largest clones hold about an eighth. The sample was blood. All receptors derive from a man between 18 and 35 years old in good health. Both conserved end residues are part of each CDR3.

CDR3: CASSQEEPGQANQPQHF
J: TRBJ1-5
V: TRBV4-1

CDR3: CASTTSGFNEQFF
J: TRBJ2-1
V: TRBV12-3/TRBV12-4

CDR3: CATGPGGSYGYTF
J: TRBJ1-2
V: TRBV28

CDR3: CASSATGQMNTEAFF
J: TRBJ1-1
V: TRBV12-3/TRBV12-4

CDR3: CASSPIGQGWVGAFF
J: TRBJ1-1
V: TRBV6-6

CDR3: CASSQEKGIGEQYF
J: TRBJ2-7
V: TRBV4-3

CDR3: CASSYGLGAEAFF
J: TRBJ1-1
V: TRBV6-5

CDR3: CASSPKGSTEAFF
J: TRBJ1-1
V: TRBV6-6

CDR3: CSATAGGYTF
J: TRBJ1-2
V: TRBV20-1

CDR3: CSARDSYNYGYTF
J: TRBJ1-2
V: TRBV20-1

CDR3: CASSSQNRAEAFF
J: TRBJ1-1
V: TRBV9

CDR3: CASSAGTGYLHNEQFF
J: TRBJ2-1
V: TRBV4-1

CDR3: CSARAGANYGYTF
J: TRBJ1-2
V: TRBV20-1

CDR3: CASRVAGGPIGETQYF
J: TRBJ2-5
V: TRBV7-2

CDR3: CASSFRGGTEAFF
J: TRBJ1-1
V: TRBV5-1

CDR3: CASSQSGGNTIYF
J: TRBJ1-3
V: TRBV4-1

CDR3: CATSKIATYAYEQYF
J: TRBJ2-7
V: TRBV15

CDR3: CASRATGSYNEQYF
J: -
V: TRBV7-9

CDR3: CASRISSQETQYF
J: -
V: TRBV25-1

CDR3: CASSWDGGSNYGYTF
J: TRBJ1-2
V: TRBV28

CDR3: CASSQEAGNPYNEQFF
J: TRBJ2-1
V: TRBV4-2

CDR3: CASSYQGSTPTQYF
J: TRBJ2-5
V: TRBV6-6

CDR3: CASSLDRFRGDEQFF
J: TRBJ2-1
V: TRBV4-3

CDR3: CASSDRDYNEQFF
J: TRBJ2-1
V: TRBV27

CDR3: CASSMSRGTGSYEQYF
J: TRBJ2-7
V: TRBV5-1

CDR3: CASTPADEQFF
J: TRBJ2-1
V: TRBV12-3/TRBV12-4

CDR3: CASSYSAGSNQPQHF
J: TRBJ1-5
V: TRBV6-5

CDR3: CASNGQANTGELFF
J: TRBJ2-2
V: TRBV2

CDR3: CAISGNGTGGGTEAFF
J: TRBJ1-1
V: TRBV10-3

CDR3: CASRGTVGNTIYF
J: TRBJ1-3
V: TRBV12-3/TRBV12-4

CDR3: CSARRPPGLAGGNLNYEQYF
J: TRBJ2-7
V: TRBV20-1

CDR3: CASSLDPPGLAGFTDTQYF
J: TRBJ2-3
V: TRBV7-2